The 10 T cell receptor beta chains reported below all come from one sample, sequenced in a study of Ad26.COV2.S vaccination and SARS-CoV-2 variants. Data came from immunoSEQ multiplex PCR; TCRdb stores just in-frame clones and leaves some out. The profile covers around 270,000 clones, with 70% to 90% appearing a single time and just under 3% taken by the ten largest. Treatment specified: roughly 18 received Ad26.COV2.S at low or high dose, single or two shots; a few received placebo; per-sample allocation not given. Sampling took place 63 days after the first vaccine or placebo injection. The sample in question was peripheral blood, obtained in a trial of Ad26.COV2.S vaccine versus placebo. These receptor sequences come from a person aged 18-60 years who received the Ad26.COV2.S COVID-19 vaccine or a placebo.

For the CDR3, the DNA is TGTGCCAGCTCACCAGGGACTAGCGAGTTGAATGAGCAGTTCTTC. It yields the protein CASSPGTSELNEQFF. The rearrangement links TRBV18 to TRBJ2-1; TRBD2 agrees at 10 bases. This CDR3 is built from 15 residues. The germline gives CDR1 KGHSH, CDR2 LQKENI. V shed 2 bases and J 7 bases; nucleotides not matched to a gene: 5.

The V call is TRBV25-1, the J call TRBJ2-7; D may be TRBD2 (6 bases). The germline V and J ends were trimmed by 3 bases and 0 bases, with 9 bases remaining between them. Germline CDR1 is MGHDK and CDR2 is SYGVNS. CDR3 length equals 14 residues. The CDR3 spells CASSEAGYSYEQYF. The CDR3 DNA is TGTGCCAGCAGTGAGGCGGGATACTCCTACGAGCAGTACTTC.

The chain is built from TRBV6-7 and TRBJ2-7, with 7 positions matching TRBD2. TRBV6-7 falls under the ORF class, with uncertain function. The V segment lost 4 bases and the J segment 0 bases; nucleotides outside the gene matches: 9. The CDR3 loop spans 16 amino acids. The CDR3 DNA follows: TGTGCCAGCAGTTCCCCCGGGACTACACTCTCCTACGAGCAGTACGTC. This translates into CASSSPGTTLSYEQYV.

The chain is built from TRBV14 and TRBJ2-1; 13 bases map to TRBD2. Per germline, CDR1 SGHDN and CDR2 FVKESK. CDR3 length equals 17 residues. V trimming: 4 bases; J trimming: 4 bases; junction bases outside the gene matches: 7. CDR3 in amino acids: CASSRPGLAGLYNEQFF. The CDR3 DNA reads as TGTGCCAGCAGCCGGCCGGGACTAGCGGGGCTATACAATGAGCAGTTCTTC.

The CDR3 sequence is CASSIDQGGELFF. The CDR3 region has the DNA TGTGCCAGTAGTATAGATCAAGGCGGGGAGCTGTTTTTT. This rearrangement joins TRBV19 to TRBJ2-2; D gene unclear. The ends were cut back, 0 bases at V and 7 bases at J, with 6 bases in the middle. Germline-derived CDR1 and CDR2 are LNHDA and SQIVND (reference sequence). CDR3 length equals 13 residues. Full variable domain (remainder filled in from reference TRBV19 and TRBJ2-2): DGGITQSPKYLFRKEGQNVTLSCEQNLNHDAMYWYRQDPGQGLRLIYYSQIVNDFQKGDIAEGYSVSREKKESFPLTVTSAQKNPTAFYLCASSIDQGGELFFGEGSRLTVL.

Only a few counts were recorded for this clone. In nucleotides, the CDR3 is TGTGCCAGTAGTAGGACAGGGGGAATGAGCAATCAGCCCCAGCATTTT. Its translation is CASSRTGGMSNQPQHF. The chain links TRBV19 to TRBJ1-5, with TRBD1 matching 10 bases. CDR3 length: 16 residues. With V trimmed by 4 bases and J by 1 base, 4 bases remained unmatched. Germline values: CDR1 LNHDA, CDR2 SQIVND (reference sequence).

The rearrangement joins TRBV25-1 to TRBJ1-1, with a possible D match to TRBD1 (5 bases). Germline CDR1 reads MGHDK; CDR2 reads SYGVNS. V dropped 7 bases and J dropped 1 base, with 16 bases sitting between them. The length of the CDR3 is 15 residues. CDR3: CASTPSGTGNTEAFF. The CDR3 DNA is TGTGCCAGCACCCCCTCCGGGACGGGGAACACTGAAGCTTTCTTT. Filled out from reference TRBV25-1 and TRBJ1-1, the complete variable domain reads EADIYQTPRYLVIGTGKKITLECSQTMGHDKMYWYQQDPGMELHLIHYSYGVNSTEKGDLSSESTVSRIRTEHFPLTLESARPSHTSQYLCASTPSGTGNTEAFFGQGTRLTVV.

The V and J genes are TRBV12-2 and TRBJ1-1. TRBV12-2 is a recognized pseudogene. The CDR3 spans 14 residues. CDR3 sequence (DNA): TGTGCAAGTCGCATTCCTCAATTGAACACTGAAGCTTTCTTT. It is translated as CASRIPQLNTEAFF.

V usage is TRBV14 and J usage is TRBJ2-1, with TRBD2 matching 10 bases. Losses at the gene ends were 1 base for V and 8 bases for J; bases not matched to a gene: 5. The CDR3 is 15 residues long. In germline, CDR1 is SGHDN, CDR2 FVKESK. The CDR3 nucleotides read TGTGCCAGCAGCCAAGTCCTAGCGGGAGAGCATGAGCAGTTCTTC. Translation gives CASSQVLAGEHEQFF.

Concerning this clone: A junction end diverges from the germline sequence, so it may reflect a read error. The chain employs TRBV5-1 and TRBJ2-2, with 8 positions matching TRBD2. The CDR3 has 16 residues. CDR1 is SGHRS and CDR2 is YFSETQ in the germline V gene. The CDR3 protein is CASSLLQRGNPGELFF. The CDR3 nucleotides read TGCGCCAGCAGCTTGCTCCAGCGGGGGAACCCCGGGGAGCTGTTTTTT.